Reported below is one T cell receptor beta chain. Its target is not known. This specimen belongs to a study of T cell responses to AZD1222 COVID-19 vaccine. This table comes from immunoSEQ multiplex PCR, and its TCRdb copy is limited to in-frame clones, with some not included. The sample shows 85,000 to 120,000 clones, around 82% of them seen only once. Study results and limitations: Reports indicate that nearly half of spike-specific TCRs are directed at unmutated variant regions. Most donors were white British and more were female, and clonal diversity was possibly underestimated. Samples come after the peak T cell response, not at day 14. Mapped onto spike, vaccine-associated CD4 TCRs spanned it and were dominant at 160-218 and 743-854.

Trimming removed 4 bases from V and 5 bases from J; junction bases left unmatched: 5. The CDR3 has 13 amino acids. CDR1 and CDR2 from the germline V gene are SGHRS and YFSETQ. The sequences come from peripheral blood, collected on day 0 of AZD1222 vaccination. The rearrangement uses TRBV5-1 and TRBJ1-2, with TRBD1 matching 7 bases. The TCR comes from an adult in good health. This chain's CDR3 is CASSPGTEYGYTF. The CDR3 nucleotides are TGCGCCAGCAGCCCCGGGACAGAATATGGCTACACCTTC.